Each of the 6 T cell receptor beta chains below was sequenced from the same sample in a study of blood T cell repertoires in COVID-19. Profiled with immunoSEQ multiplex PCR; TCRdb holds only in-frame clones, not every one. The table includes fewer than 450,000 clones, around nine tenths detected once. Sequenced sample: peripheral blood. The receptors originated from a woman aged 70-85 years with COVID-19, enrolled during active disease.

This sequence joins TRBV7-9 and TRBJ2-1; TRBD1 might be the D (6 bases). The CDR3 is made up of 14 amino acids. Germline CDR1 and CDR2: SEHNR and FQNEAQ (reference sequence). With 3 bases removed from V and 9 bases from J, the gap between germline ends came to 15 bases. CDR3 sequence reads: CASSLSLTGFEQFF. The CDR3 DNA reads TGTGCCAGCAGCTTGAGTTTAACAGGGTTTGAGCAGTTCTTC. The full variable domain, completed using reference TRBV7-9 and TRBJ2-1, is DTGVSQNPRHKITKRGQNVTFRCDPISEHNRLYWYRQTLGQGPEFLTYFQNEAQLEKSRLLSDRFSAERPKGSFSTLEIQRTEQGDSAMYLCASSLSLTGFEQFFGPGTRLTVL.

The chain carries TRBV10-3 and TRBJ1-3; unclear D gene. The CDR3 loop spans 12 amino acids. Germline V gives CDR1 ENHRY, CDR2 SYGVKD. Deletions cut 10 bases from V and 1 base from J, with 8 bases between. The CDR3 protein is CANSPSGNTIYF. The CDR3 DNA is TGTGCCAACTCCCCTTCTGGAAACACCATATATTTT.

The chain employs TRBV7-9 and TRBJ2-1; a possible D gene is TRBD1 (5 bases). The CDR3 spans 17 residues. Per germline, CDR1 SEHNR and CDR2 FQNEAQ (reference sequence). Trimming removed 6 bases from V and 0 bases from J, with 18 bases in between. Written as DNA, the CDR3 is TGTGCCAGCAGGCGGCAGGGTGTGGGGAACTCCTACAATGAGCAGTTCTTC. Translated, it gives CASRRQGVGNSYNEQFF.

This chain joins TRBV2 and TRBJ1-4; possible D gene TRBD1, 6 bases. Per germline, CDR1 SNHLY and CDR2 FYNNEI. Trimming shortened V by 10 bases and J by 4 bases, and 16 bases separated the two germline ends. The length of the CDR3 is 14 residues. DNA of the CDR3: TGTGCCACCAAAGGGGGGGGATTTAATGAAAAACTGTTTTTT. This gives the protein CATKGGGFNEKLFF.

This clone was seen a single time. The chain uses TRBV7-2 and TRBJ1-1; the match to TRBD1 covers 7 bases. J gave up 0 bases and V 5 bases, and 9 bases lay outside the gene matches. Germline V lookup: CDR1 SGHTA, CDR2 FQGNSA. The CDR3 contains 16 residues. CDR3: CASSPRQGDMNTEAFF. CDR3 nucleotides: TGTGCCAGCAGCCCCCGACAGGGAGACATGAACACTGAAGCTTTCTTT.

The gene calls are TRBV25-1 and TRBJ1-4; D is ambiguous. CDR3 length equals 14 residues. The V gene lost 3 bases and the J gene lost 5 bases, with 10 bases spanning the gap. Germline loops: CDR1 MGHDK, CDR2 SYGVNS. The CDR3 region is CASSERQINEKLFF. The CDR3 DNA sequence: TGTGCCAGCAGTGAGAGGCAGATAAATGAAAAACTGTTTTTT.